Listed here are 29 T cell receptor beta chains from one sample, sequenced in a study of shared clonotypes between healthy human individuals. TCRdb's copy holds only in-frame clones and misses some; the assay was immunoSEQ multiplex PCR. The data hold 1.5 million to 1.9 million clones, with 95% to 99% observed a single time. Sequenced: naive CD4+ T cells sorted from blood. The subset is: CD45RA+ positively selected. The receptors were gathered from a man aged 25 to 40 in good health.

The chain links TRBV18 to TRBJ2-5; weak D call: TRBD1 (6 bases). V was shortened by 5 bases and J by 0 bases, with 10 bases between the two germline ends. Germline lookup yields CDR1 KGHSH and CDR2 LQKENI. The CDR3 runs 14 residues. CDR3 residues: CASSGGQYQETQYF. The DNA of the CDR3 is TGTGCCAGCTCAGGAGGACAGTACCAAGAGACCCAGTACTTC.

This chain links TRBV7-2 with TRBJ1-2; no clear D gene. V was trimmed by 1 base and J by 3 bases, leaving 6 bases between them. Per the germline V gene, CDR1 is SGHTA and CDR2 is FQGNSA. The CDR3 has 13 amino acids. CDR3 bases: TGTGCCAGCAGCTTAGGGGAGGACTATGGCTACACCTTC. This gives the protein CASSLGEDYGYTF.

The gene calls are TRBV19 and TRBJ2-7; D ambiguous. Trimming removed 2 bases from V and 3 bases from J, with 8 bases in between. CDR3 length: 13 amino acids. CDR1 and CDR2 from the germline V gene are LNHDA and SQIVND (reference sequence). CDR3: CASSINNGYEQYF. The DNA of the CDR3 is TGTGCCAGTAGTATAAATAACGGCTACGAGCAGTACTTC.

The rearrangement joins TRBV13 to TRBJ1-4; D remains ambiguous. Germline V gene lookup returns CDR1 PRHDT and CDR2 FYEKMQ (reference sequence). V was shortened by 2 bases and J by 6 bases, with 4 bases between the two germline ends. The CDR3 is 12 residues long. The CDR3 here is CASSLSDEKLFF. The CDR3 DNA sequence: TGTGCCAGCAGCTTATCGGATGAAAAACTGTTTTTT.

The rearrangement joins TRBV28 to TRBJ1-5, with TRBD1 as a possible D gene (5 bases). Germline CDR1 reads MDHEN; CDR2 reads SYDVKM. Trimming took 7 bases from V and 0 from J, leaving 13 bases between them. This CDR3 comprises 15 residues. DNA of the CDR3: TGTGCCAGCACCACAATACAGGATAGCAATCAGCCCCAGCATTTT. Encoded protein: CASTTIQDSNQPQHF.

The chain employs TRBV5-1 and TRBJ2-5; D perhaps matches TRBD2 (6 bases). This CDR3 spans 17 amino acids. The germline gives CDR1 SGHRS, CDR2 YFSETQ. The germline V and J ends were trimmed by 0 bases and 3 bases, with 18 bases remaining between them. CDR3 residues: CASSLARDSRGEETQYF. CDR3 sequence (DNA): TGCGCCAGCAGCTTGGCCCGGGACTCCCGAGGGGAAGAGACCCAGTACTTC.

The chain joins TRBV10-2 to TRBJ2-3; 9 bases line up with TRBD2. CDR3 length: 14 residues. Losses at the gene ends were 6 bases for V and 2 bases for J; bases not matched to a gene: 3. Germline values: CDR1 WSHSY, CDR2 SAAADI. The chain's CDR3 is CASRLAGFTDTQYF. The CDR3 bases are TGCGCCAGCAGACTAGCGGGCTTCACAGATACGCAGTATTTT.

The chain carries TRBV14 and TRBJ2-3, with 8 bases matching TRBD1. Per the germline V gene, CDR1 is SGHDN and CDR2 is FVKESK. The ends lost 5 bases at V and 0 bases at J; junction bases unmatched: 7. This CDR3 has 16 amino acids. Written as DNA, the CDR3 is TGTGCCAGCAGCTTCCGACAGGGGTTGAGCACAGATACGCAGTATTTT. This encodes CASSFRQGLSTDTQYF. The full variable domain, its missing parts supplied by reference TRBV14 and TRBJ2-3, is EAGVTQFPSHSVIEKGQTVTLRCDPISGHDNLYWYRRVMGKEIKFLLHFVKESKQDESGMPNNRFLAERTGGTYSTLKVQPAELEDSGVYFCASSFRQGLSTDTQYFGPGTRLTVL.

V usage is TRBV19 and J usage is TRBJ2-1; the match to TRBD2 covers 7 bases. CDR1 and CDR2 (germline): LNHDA, SQIVND (reference sequence). CDR3 length equals 17 residues. V trimming: 6 bases; J trimming: 5 bases; junction bases outside the gene matches: 16. This CDR3 is CASRSIGGAGVHNEQFF. The CDR3 nucleotides read TGTGCCAGTAGATCCATAGGCGGGGCGGGAGTACACAATGAGCAGTTCTTC.

The rearrangement links TRBV19 to TRBJ2-1, with D unresolved. V shed 5 bases and J shed 9 bases, with 11 bases lying between them. There are 12 residues in the CDR3. Germline lookup yields CDR1 LNHDA and CDR2 SQIVND (reference sequence). The CDR3 sequence is CASSRAQSEQFF. In DNA, the CDR3 is TGTGCCAGTAGTCGAGCCCAGAGTGAGCAGTTCTTC.

The chain carries TRBV9 and TRBJ2-1; D could derive from TRBD1 or TRBD2 (5 bases each). Trimming shortened V by 0 bases and J by 8 bases, and 15 bases separated the two germline ends. CDR1 is SGDLS, CDR2 YYNGEE, per germline. The CDR3 has 15 amino acids. The CDR3 protein is CASSVGVGTYYEQFF. The DNA of the CDR3 is TGTGCCAGCAGCGTAGGGGTAGGGACGTACTATGAGCAGTTCTTC.

The chain combines TRBV11-2 with TRBJ2-7; 10 nucleotides match TRBD2. V lost 5 bases to trimming and J lost 2 bases; unmatched junction nucleotides: 9. The CDR3 loop spans 16 amino acids. The germline V gene has CDR1 SGHAT and CDR2 FQNNGV. CDR3 residues: CASSTYATSGTYEQYF. The CDR3 DNA sequence: TGTGCCAGCAGCACCTATGCAACTAGCGGGACCTACGAGCAGTACTTC.

The chain recombines TRBV28 with TRBJ2-3; 7 bases are a match to TRBD2. The J segment lost 10 bases and the V segment lost 2 bases, leaving 6 bases of the junction unmatched. The CDR3 runs 13 residues. Germline V gene sequence: CDR1 MDHEN, CDR2 SYDVKM. Here the CDR3 reads CASSLGAGGAQYF. The CDR3 DNA sequence: TGTGCCAGCAGTTTAGGGGCTGGGGGGGCGCAGTATTTT.

The chain combines TRBV19 with TRBJ1-1; D unclear. The germline V and J ends were trimmed by 9 bases and 8 bases, with 10 bases remaining between them. Germline CDR1 LNHDA, CDR2 SQIVND (reference sequence). The length of the CDR3 is 10 residues. CDR3 amino acids: CASPWVEAFF. The CDR3 DNA follows: TGTGCCAGCCCCTGGGTCGAAGCTTTCTTT.

The V gene is TRBV6-1, the J gene TRBJ2-3; D assignment may be TRBD1 or TRBD2 (5 bases each). Germline assignment: CDR1 MNHNS and CDR2 SASEGT. The CDR3 extends over 13 amino acids. Trimming left V 1 base short and J 10 bases short, with 12 bases between. CDR3: CASSEVGESAQYF. As DNA, the CDR3 is TGTGCCAGCAGTGAAGTGGGGGAGTCGGCGCAGTATTTT.

The CDR3 spells CASSPMTGSNQPQHF. The CDR3 region has the DNA TGCGCCAGCAGCCCGATGACAGGGTCCAATCAGCCCCAGCATTTT. The rearrangement joins TRBV5-1 to TRBJ1-5, with 7 bases identical to TRBD1. V shed 4 bases and J 3 bases; nucleotides not matched to a gene: 7. Looked up from germline, CDR1 is SGHRS and CDR2 is YFSETQ. There are 15 residues in the CDR3.

This clone appeared once. This chain uses TRBV7-9 with TRBJ2-2; TRBD2 matches at 10 bases. The trim removed 5 bases at V and 7 bases at J, leaving 13 bases unmatched. The germline V gene has CDR1 SEHNR and CDR2 FQNEAQ (reference sequence). The CDR3 has 17 residues. The CDR3 protein is CASSPRLSGRAHGELFF. In DNA form, the CDR3 reads TGTGCCAGCAGCCCCAGACTGAGCGGGAGGGCCCACGGGGAGCTGTTTTTT.

V is TRBV18 and J is TRBJ2-7, with TRBD2 matching over 7 bases. This CDR3 region has 16 residues. Germline lookup yields CDR1 KGHSH and CDR2 LQKENI. V shed 6 bases and J 0 bases; nucleotides not matched to a gene: 11. CDR3 sequence: CASSLNWRGSSYEQYF. For the CDR3, the DNA is TGTGCCAGCTCCCTAAACTGGCGGGGGAGCTCCTACGAGCAGTACTTC.

V and J are TRBV19 and TRBJ2-5; the match to TRBD2 covers 7 bases. The J call may be in error: the DNA end matches TRBJ2-7 better. From germline, CDR1 is LNHDA and CDR2 SQIVND (reference sequence). The CDR3 loop spans 16 amino acids. The CDR3 reads CASSNFQRDLTYEQYF. The CDR3 DNA reads as TGTGCCAGTAGTAACTTTCAGCGGGACCTTACCTACGAGCAGTACTTC.

V usage is TRBV6-1 and J usage is TRBJ2-7; 13 bases are shared with TRBD2. This CDR3 comprises 14 residues. J gave up 2 bases and V 7 bases, and 2 bases lay outside the gene matches. CDR1 is MNHNS and CDR2 is SASEGT in the germline V gene. The chain's CDR3 is CASTGLAGTYEQYF. Written as DNA, the CDR3 is TGTGCCAGCACGGGACTAGCGGGAACCTACGAGCAGTACTTC.

This rearrangement joins TRBV2 to TRBJ2-7, with 12 bases matching TRBD2. The CDR3 extends over 13 amino acids. V gave up 4 bases and J gave up 8 bases; unmatched junction bases: 3. Germline V gives CDR1 SNHLY, CDR2 FYNNEI. CDR3 sequence: CASSGLAGAKQYF. Written as DNA, the CDR3 is TGTGCCAGCAGTGGACTAGCGGGAGCAAAGCAGTACTTC.

The chain combines TRBV9 with TRBJ2-7; D gene ambiguous. V was clipped by 4 bases and J by 0 bases, with 5 bases between them. This CDR3 has 12 residues. Germline CDR1 SGDLS, CDR2 YYNGEE. The CDR3: CASSLSSYEQYF. The CDR3 DNA is TGTGCCAGCAGCCTAAGCTCCTACGAGCAGTACTTC. Together with reference TRBV9 and TRBJ2-7, the CDR3 gives the full variable domain: DSGVTQTPKHLITATGQRVTLRCSPRSGDLSVYWYQQSLDQGLQFLIQYYNGEERAKGNILERFSAQQFPDLHSELNLSSLELGDSALYFCASSLSSYEQYFGPGTRLTVT.

This clone was detected once. J is TRBJ2-1 and V is TRBV14; D is unresolved. The V and J ends lost 1 base and 5 bases respectively, with 3 bases between them. The CDR3 totals 12 residues. The germline V gene encodes CDR1 SGHDN and CDR2 FVKESK. The CDR3 DNA sequence: TGTGCCAGCAGCCAAGTAAACAATGAGCAGTTCTTC. Translated: CASSQVNNEQFF.

This sequence joins TRBV7-9 and TRBJ2-3, with 10 positions matching TRBD2. Losses at the gene ends were 1 base for V and 5 bases for J; bases not matched to a gene: 12. CDR3 size: 18 residues. CDR1 and CDR2 from the germline V gene are SEHNR and FQNEAQ (reference sequence). The CDR3 region is CASSLVPSSGSFGDTQYF. The CDR3, as DNA: TGTGCCAGCAGCTTAGTCCCCTCTAGCGGGAGCTTCGGAGATACGCAGTATTTT.

This chain uses TRBV5-1 with TRBJ2-5; D is ambiguous. Germline V gene data show CDR1 as SGHRS and CDR2 as YFSETQ. Trimming shortened V by 0 bases and J by 5 bases, and 11 bases separated the two germline ends. The CDR3 runs 14 residues. The CDR3 sequence is CASSLADRSETQYF. The CDR3 DNA follows: TGCGCCAGCAGCTTGGCCGATCGGTCGGAGACCCAGTACTTC.

J is TRBJ2-2 and V is TRBV7-9; 8 nucleotides agree with TRBD1. The junction had 5 bases not matched to a gene; V was cut back by 7 bases and J by 1 base. Per the germline V gene, CDR1 is SEHNR and CDR2 is FQNEAQ (reference sequence). The CDR3 runs 15 residues. CDR3 residues: CASIPGTGNTGELFF. CDR3 nucleotide sequence: TGTGCCAGCATCCCCGGGACAGGGAACACCGGGGAGCTGTTTTTT.

The chain has TRBV4-3 and TRBJ2-1; possibly TRBD1 for D (5 bases). CDR1 and CDR2 (germline): LGHNA, YSLEER. The germline V and J ends were trimmed by 1 base and 2 bases, with 9 bases remaining between them. The CDR3 spans 15 residues. The CDR3 loop reads CASSQADRTYNEQFF. CDR3 DNA: TGCGCCAGCAGCCAAGCTGACAGAACCTACAATGAGCAGTTCTTC.

The chain couples TRBV7-9 to TRBJ2-7; possible D gene TRBD2, 5 bases. CDR3 length equals 14 residues. The V and J ends lost 1 base and 4 bases respectively, with 11 bases between them. From germline, CDR1 is SEHNR and CDR2 FQNEAQ (reference sequence). CDR3 DNA sequence: TGTGCCAGCAGCTTAGACGGGATCGATTACGAGCAGTACTTC. Amino acid sequence: CASSLDGIDYEQYF.

The genes are TRBV13 and TRBJ2-7; 8 nucleotides line up with TRBD2. The CDR3 is made up of 14 amino acids. Trimming removed 6 bases from V and 3 bases from J; junction bases left unmatched: 7. Germline CDR1 PRHDT, CDR2 FYEKMQ (reference sequence). The CDR3 loop reads CASRVAGRHYEQYF. The DNA of the CDR3 is TGTGCCAGCAGAGTAGCGGGAAGACACTACGAGCAGTACTTC. Full variable domain (rest looked up from reference TRBV13 and TRBJ2-7): AAGVIQSPRHLIKEKRETATLKCYPIPRHDTVYWYQQGPGQDPQFLISFYEKMQSDKGSIPDRFSAQQFSDYHSELNMSSLELGDSALYFCASRVAGRHYEQYFGPGTRLTVT.